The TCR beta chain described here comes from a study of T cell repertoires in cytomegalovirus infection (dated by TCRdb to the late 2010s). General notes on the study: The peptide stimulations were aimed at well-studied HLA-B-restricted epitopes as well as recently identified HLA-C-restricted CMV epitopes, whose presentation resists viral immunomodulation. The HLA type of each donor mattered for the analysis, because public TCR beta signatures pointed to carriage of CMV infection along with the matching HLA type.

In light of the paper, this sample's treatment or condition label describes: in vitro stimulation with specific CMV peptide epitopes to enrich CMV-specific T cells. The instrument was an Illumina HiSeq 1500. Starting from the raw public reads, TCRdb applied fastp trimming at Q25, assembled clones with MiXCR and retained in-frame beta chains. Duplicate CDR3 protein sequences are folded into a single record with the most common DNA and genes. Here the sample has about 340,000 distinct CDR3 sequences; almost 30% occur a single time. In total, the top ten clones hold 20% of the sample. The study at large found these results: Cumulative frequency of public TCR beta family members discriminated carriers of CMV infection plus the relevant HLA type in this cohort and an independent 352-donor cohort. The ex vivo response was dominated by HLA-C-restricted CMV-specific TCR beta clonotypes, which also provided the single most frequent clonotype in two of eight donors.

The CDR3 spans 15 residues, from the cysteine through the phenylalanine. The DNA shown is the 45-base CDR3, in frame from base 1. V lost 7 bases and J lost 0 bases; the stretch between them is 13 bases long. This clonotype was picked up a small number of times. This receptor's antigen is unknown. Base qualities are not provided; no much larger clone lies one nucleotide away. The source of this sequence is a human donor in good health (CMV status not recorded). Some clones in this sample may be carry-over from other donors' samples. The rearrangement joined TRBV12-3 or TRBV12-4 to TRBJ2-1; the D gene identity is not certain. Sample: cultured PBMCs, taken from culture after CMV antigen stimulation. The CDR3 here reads CASTAFQNSYNEQFF. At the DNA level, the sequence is TGTGCCAGCACCGCTTTTCAAAACTCCTACAATGAGCAGTTCTTC.